A selection of T cell receptor beta chains follows, all from one sample in a study of cytotoxic CD8 clonotypes in ibrutinib-treated CLL. Profiled with immunoSEQ multiplex PCR; TCRdb holds only in-frame clones, not every one. The table records 300,000 to 350,000 clones, around four fifths of them present only once. The source material was PBMCs, sampled before ibrutinib treatment. The source of these receptors is a human donor with chronic lymphocytic leukemia. The CDR3 runs from the conserved cysteine through the conserved F or W. The D gene is left open where the match is weak. Clone size, where shown, is once, few, many, or a class for clones that have expanded.

>-|TRBV4-3|-|TRBJ2-1
CASSRQLAPNEQFF
TGCGCCAGCAGCCGGCAGCTAGCTCCCAATGAGCAGTTCTTC
>-|TRBV9|-|TRBJ2-7
CASSVEGSTNYEQYF
TGTGCCAGCAGCGTAGAGGGGAGCACTAACTACGAGCAGTACTTC
>many|TRBV2|-|TRBJ1-2
CASGYGYTF
TGTGCCAGCGGCTATGGCTACACCTTC
>-|TRBV29-1|-|TRBJ1-3
CSILRGDTIYF
TGCAGCATACTAAGGGGGGACACCATATATTTT
>-|TRBV5-1|-|TRBJ2-6
CASSLAQGSGANVLTF
TGCGCCAGCAGCTTGGCACAGGGCTCTGGGGCCAACGTCCTGACTTTC
>few|TRBV28|-|TRBJ1-2
CASSSGRGRGGYTF
TGTGCCAGCAGTTCCGGACGGGGGAGAGGTGGCTACACCTTC
>-|TRBV2|-|TRBJ1-5
CASSGDGYNQPQHF
TGTGCCAGCAGTGGAGACGGGTACAATCAGCCCCAGCATTTT
>once|TRBV5-4|TRBD2|TRBJ2-3
CAPGRAGVTDTQYF
TGTGCACCTGGGCGAGCGGGAGTTACAGATACGCAGTATTTT
>few|TRBV6-1|TRBD2|TRBJ2-1
CASSEGLAVYNEQFF
TGTGCCAGCAGTGAGGGACTAGCGGTCTACAATGAGCAGTTCTTC
>-|TRBV7-9|-|TRBJ1-5
CASSTTSWEPQHF
TGTGCCAGCAGCACTACTTCGTGGGAGCCCCAGCATTTT
>-|TRBV7-6|-|TRBJ2-5
CASSQMGDGTQYF
TGTGCCAGCAGCCAAATGGGGGACGGGACCCAGTACTTC
>-|TRBV9|-|TRBJ2-1
CASSPRPAGEQFF
TGTGCCAGCAGCCCCAGACCCGCCGGTGAGCAGTTCTTC
>-|TRBV2|-|TRBJ2-7
CASSEEGTTYEQYF
TGTGCCAGCAGTGAAGAAGGGACCACCTACGAGCAGTACTTC
>-|TRBV20-1|-|TRBJ2-1
CSAREDNEQFF
TGCAGTGCTAGGGAGGACAATGAGCAGTTCTTC
>-|TRBV4-3|-|TRBJ2-3
CASSQEKRSTDTQYF
TGCGCCAGCAGCCAAGAGAAGCGGAGCACAGATACGCAGTATTTT
>once|TRBV12-5|-|TRBJ2-5
CASGLEQVTDQETQYF
TGTGCTAGTGGTTTGGAACAGGTGACGGACCAAGAGACCCAGTACTTC
>-|TRBV6-6|-|TRBJ2-7
CASSLGGIDYEQYF
TGTGCCAGCAGTCTCGGGGGAATAGACTACGAGCAGTACTTC
>-|TRBV4-1|TRBD1|TRBJ2-7
CASSQRQGYEQYF
TGCGCCAGCAGCCAAAGACAGGGGTACGAGCAGTACTTC
>-|TRBV4-2|TRBD1|TRBJ2-5
CASSPAAGGEETQYF
TGTGCCAGCAGCCCCGCCGCAGGGGGAGAAGAGACCCAGTACTTC
>once|TRBV28|-|TRBJ1-1
CASSLSGTNTEAFF
TGTGCCAGCAGTTTATCGGGAACGAACACTGAAGCTTTCTTT
>-|TRBV7-8|-|TRBJ2-7
CASTTRRGHSYEQYF
TGTGCCAGCACCACGAGGAGGGGGCATTCCTACGAGCAGTACTTC
>few|TRBV7-6|-|TRBJ2-7
CASRLRAGLLYEQYF
TGTGCCAGCAGGTTGCGAGCGGGCCTCCTCTACGAGCAGTACTTC
>-|TRBV18|TRBD2|TRBJ2-7
CASSPSGGPYEQYF
TGTGCCAGCTCTCCTAGCGGGGGACCCTACGAGCAGTACTTC
>-|TRBV19|TRBD2|TRBJ2-1
CASSGTSSEQFF
TGTGCCAGTAGTGGGACTAGTTCCGAGCAGTTCTTC
>-|TRBV9|TRBD1|TRBJ1-1
CASSARDRGNLEAFF
TGTGCCAGCAGCGCAAGGGACAGGGGGAATTTGGAAGCTTTCTTT
>-|TRBV4-3|TRBD2|TRBJ2-1
CASSQDSGISNEQFF
TGCGCCAGCAGCCAAGATAGCGGGATCAGCAATGAGCAGTTCTTC
>-|TRBV5-6|-|TRBJ1-2
CASSTTEYGYTF
TGTGCCAGCAGCACGACAGAATATGGCTACACCTTC
>-|TRBV10-1|TRBD2|TRBJ2-7
CASSAHRGTSHSYEQYF
TGCGCCAGCAGTGCGCACCGGGGGACTAGCCACTCCTACGAGCAGTACTTC
>-|TRBV28|-|TRBJ2-7
CAKTRAPYEQYF
TGTGCCAAAACGCGGGCCCCCTACGAGCAGTACTTC
>-|TRBV25-1|TRBD1|TRBJ2-2
CASSTDRDHGELFF
TGTGCCAGCAGTACGGACAGGGATCACGGGGAGCTGTTTTTT
>-|TRBV29-1|TRBD1|TRBJ2-7
CSVARTGVMFEQYF
TGCAGCGTTGCCCGGACAGGGGTGATGTTTGAGCAGTACTTC
>-|TRBV5-8|-|TRBJ1-1
CASSLEPLTGTEAFF
TGTGCCAGCAGCTTGGAACCCCTAACCGGCACTGAAGCTTTCTTT
>-|TRBV6-5|-|TRBJ1-1
CASSWANRFEAFF
TGTGCCAGCAGTTGGGCCAACAGGTTCGAAGCTTTCTTT
>-|TRBV27|TRBD2|TRBJ2-5
CASSPHRAGQETQYF
TGTGCCAGCAGTCCGCATCGAGCGGGACAAGAGACCCAGTACTTC
>-|TRBV7-6|-|TRBJ1-3
CASSLHVGSSGNTIYF
TGTGCCAGCAGCTTACATGTAGGGAGCTCTGGAAACACCATATATTTT